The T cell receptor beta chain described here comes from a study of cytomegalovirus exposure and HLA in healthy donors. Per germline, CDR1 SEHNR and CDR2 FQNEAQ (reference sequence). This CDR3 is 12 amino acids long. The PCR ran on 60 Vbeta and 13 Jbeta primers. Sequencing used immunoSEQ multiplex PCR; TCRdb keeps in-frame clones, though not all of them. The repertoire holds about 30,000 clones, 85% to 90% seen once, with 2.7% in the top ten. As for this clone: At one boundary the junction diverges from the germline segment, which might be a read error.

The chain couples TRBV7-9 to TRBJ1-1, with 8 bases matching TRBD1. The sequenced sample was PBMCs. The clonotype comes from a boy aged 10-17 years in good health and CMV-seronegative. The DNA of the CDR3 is TGTTCCAGCAGCCTAGGGACAGGAGCAGCTTTCTTT. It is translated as CSSSLGTGAAFF.